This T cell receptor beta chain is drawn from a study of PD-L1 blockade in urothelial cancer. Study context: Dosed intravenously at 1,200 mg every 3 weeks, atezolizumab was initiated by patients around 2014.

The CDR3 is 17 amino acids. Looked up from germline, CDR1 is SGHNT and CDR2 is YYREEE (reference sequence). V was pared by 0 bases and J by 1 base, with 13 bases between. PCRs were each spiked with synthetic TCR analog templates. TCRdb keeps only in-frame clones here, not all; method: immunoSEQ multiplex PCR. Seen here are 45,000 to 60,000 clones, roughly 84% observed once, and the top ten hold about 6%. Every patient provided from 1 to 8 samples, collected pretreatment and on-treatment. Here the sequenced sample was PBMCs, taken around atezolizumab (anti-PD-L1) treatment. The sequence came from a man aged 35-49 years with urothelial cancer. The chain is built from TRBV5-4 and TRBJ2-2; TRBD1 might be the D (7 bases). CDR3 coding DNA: TGTGCCAGCAGCTTGGGGAGGGACAGAGGGAACACCGGGGAGCTGTTTTTT. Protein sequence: CASSLGRDRGNTGELFF. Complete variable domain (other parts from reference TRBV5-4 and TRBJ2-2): ETGVTQSPTHLIKTRGQQVTLRCSSQSGHNTVSWYQQALGQGPQFIFQYYREEENGRGNFPPRFSGLQFPNYSSELNVNALELDDSALYLCASSLGRDRGNTGELFFGEGSRLTVL.